Here is one TCR beta chain with its context. Its specificity is not known. The entry originates in a study of graft-versus-host responses after intestinal transplantation. Study context: Grafts that recipients had were multivisceral, liver-intestinal, or isolated intestinal transplants. Tacrolimus and steroids were given for two to three years to all recipients after anti-thymocyte globulin induction.

The CDR3 runs to 15 residues. Germline values: CDR1 PRHDT, CDR2 FYEKMQ (reference sequence). V dropped 3 bases and J dropped 0 bases, with 8 bases sitting between them. Data came from immunoSEQ multiplex PCR; TCRdb stores just in-frame clones and leaves some out. The sample contains 100,000 or so clones, over 80% of which appear only once. Notes on the study in general: There were GvH clones found in recipient marrow, and some of them appeared first in ileum or blood. Early post-transplant HvG declines were associated with peak circulating GvH clone levels.

Sequenced here: unstimulated CD8+ T cells sorted from spleen or lymph node cells, sampled before transplant. V gene TRBV13 combines with J gene TRBJ2-2; a possible D gene is TRBD2 (5 bases). The sequence came from a human donor who was the organ donor for an intestinal transplant. CDR3 residues: CASSLLSANTGELFF. Written as DNA, the CDR3 is TGTGCCAGCAGCTTGCTTAGCGCGAACACCGGGGAGCTGTTTTTT.